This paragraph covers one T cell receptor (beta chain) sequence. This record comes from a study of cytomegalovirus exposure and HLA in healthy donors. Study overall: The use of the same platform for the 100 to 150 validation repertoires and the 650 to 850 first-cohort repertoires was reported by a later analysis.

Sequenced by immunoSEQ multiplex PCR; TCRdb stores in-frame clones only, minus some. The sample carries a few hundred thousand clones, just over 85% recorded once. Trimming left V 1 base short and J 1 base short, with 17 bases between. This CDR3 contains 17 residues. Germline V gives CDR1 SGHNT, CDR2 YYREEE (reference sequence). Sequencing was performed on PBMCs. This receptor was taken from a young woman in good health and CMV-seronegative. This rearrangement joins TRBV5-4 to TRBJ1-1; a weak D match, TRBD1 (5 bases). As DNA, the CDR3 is TGTGCCAGCAGCTTGAAGCTGGGTCCGGGGGGGAACACTGAAGCTTTCTTT. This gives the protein CASSLKLGPGGNTEAFF.